This T cell receptor (beta chain) emerged from a study of T-cell memory formation after mild COVID-19. Germline lookup yields CDR1 SNHLY and CDR2 FYNNEI. Trimming left V 6 bases short and J 7 bases short, with 15 bases between. The CDR3 totals 13 residues. TCRdb reanalysed the 5' RACE reads using MiXCR and keeps one entry per CDR3 protein. The table records around 340,000 distinct CDR3 sequences, approximately 16% of them present only once. Study-wide results and limits: Cross-reactive memory apparently joined, as some responding clones appeared in pre-infection memory. Clones contracting over day 15 to 85 were CD4/CD8 balanced, with later expanders leaning CD4+.

Turning to this clonotype: Its antigen is not identified.

The sequencing sample was made of PBMCs or a T cell subset sorted from them (not recorded which). This chain connects TRBV2 to TRBJ1-2; D ambiguous. This receptor was obtained from a man younger than 30 who had mild COVID-19 (a few samples of this study predate the infection). Cell type and time point are not known. The CDR3 spells CASRAWARFGYTF. DNA of the CDR3: TGTGCCAGCAGGGCCTGGGCGAGATTTGGCTACACCTTC.